This T cell receptor beta chain was recovered during a study of early stage breast cancer tumors. About the study: Of some 17 invasive breast tumors, about a dozen were hormone receptor-positive, HER2-negative. General study points: Most shared enriched TCRB sequences were commonly generated ones. Compared with adjacent normal breast tissue, tumors showed approximately 2.5-fold greater T cell density and higher clonality.

A word on this clone: No antigen is known for it.

The table came from immunoSEQ multiplex PCR; TCRdb's copy has only in-frame clones and leaves some out. The sample shows about 36,000 clones, 70% to 85% of them seen only once. Per germline, CDR1 SGHTA and CDR2 FQGNSA. The CDR3 totals 12 residues. V lost 5 bases and J lost 6, with 10 bases in between. Sequencing was carried out using blood. This receptor was obtained from a person in their sixties or seventies with breast cancer. The V call is TRBV7-2, the J call TRBJ1-2; D may be TRBD1 (6 bases). CDR3 protein: CASSPGTHGYTF. The CDR3 DNA follows: TGTGCCAGCAGCCCCGGGACACATGGCTACACCTTC.